This is a list of T cell receptor beta chains from one sample in a study of post-analysis software for immune sequencing data. Each CDR3 protein is one row after TCRdb ran MiXCR on the PCR reads. The sample yields about 570,000 distinct CDR3 sequences, around a third seen once. Sample: blood. These receptors were collected from a girl younger than 18 with multiple sclerosis. CDR3s include the opening cysteine and the closing phenylalanine or tryptophan. The D gene is left open where the match is weak. The size of a clone is reported for some rows only, either as once, few or many, or as a class for expanded clones.

TRBJ2-3	TRBV11-2	few	NA	TGTGCCAGCAGTCCCGAGGGCAGCCGAAGCACAGATACGCAGTATTTT	CASSPEGSRSTDTQYF
TRBJ2-3	TRBV12-3/TRBV12-4	NA	NA	TGTGCCAGCAGTTTCAGCATGAGAACAGATGCGCAGTATTTT	CASSFSMRTDAQYF
TRBJ1-1	TRBV7-6	NA	TRBD1	TGTGCCAGCAGCTTAACTTTGGACAGGGAAGGCACTGAAGCTTTCTTT	CASSLTLDREGTEAFF
TRBJ1-2	TRBV3-1	few	NA	TGTGCCAGCAGCCAAGAGCCGCGGGTCTATGGCTACACCTTC	CASSQEPRVYGYTF
TRBJ1-4	TRBV20-1	few	TRBD1	TGCAGTGCTAGAGATCGTCGGACAGGGTCTGAAAAACTGTTTTTT	CSARDRRTGSEKLFF
TRBJ1-1	TRBV27	NA	NA	TGTGCCAGCAGTTGGGGGCGCGAAGTGAACACTGAAGCTTTCTTT	CASSWGREVNTEAFF
TRBJ2-3	TRBV9	NA	NA	TGTGCCAGCACCTTTCGGCGTGATACAGATACGCAGTATTTT	CASTFRRDTDTQYF
TRBJ1-4	TRBV6-2/TRBV6-3	NA	TRBD1	TGTGCCAGCAGATCCGGACAGGCAACTAATGAAAAACTGTTTTTT	CASRSGQATNEKLFF
TRBJ1-6	TRBV7-6	few	NA	TGTGCCAGCAGCTTAAGCAATTCACCCCTCCACTTT	CASSLSNSPLHF
TRBJ2-3	TRBV4-1	NA	NA	TGCGCCAGCAGCCGATTGGCAGTCACAGATACGCAGTATTTT	CASSRLAVTDTQYF
TRBJ1-2	TRBV3-1	few	NA	TGTGCCAGCAGCCCAAGAGCGTTATATGGCTACACCTTC	CASSPRALYGYTF
TRBJ2-5	TRBV4-2	few	NA	TGTGCCAGCAGCCAAGATCCCCACACGGGAGAGACCCAGTACTTC	CASSQDPHTGETQYF
TRBJ2-5	TRBV7-2	few	NA	TGTGCCAGCAGCCCTTTAGCGGAGACCCAGTACTTC	CASSPLAETQYF